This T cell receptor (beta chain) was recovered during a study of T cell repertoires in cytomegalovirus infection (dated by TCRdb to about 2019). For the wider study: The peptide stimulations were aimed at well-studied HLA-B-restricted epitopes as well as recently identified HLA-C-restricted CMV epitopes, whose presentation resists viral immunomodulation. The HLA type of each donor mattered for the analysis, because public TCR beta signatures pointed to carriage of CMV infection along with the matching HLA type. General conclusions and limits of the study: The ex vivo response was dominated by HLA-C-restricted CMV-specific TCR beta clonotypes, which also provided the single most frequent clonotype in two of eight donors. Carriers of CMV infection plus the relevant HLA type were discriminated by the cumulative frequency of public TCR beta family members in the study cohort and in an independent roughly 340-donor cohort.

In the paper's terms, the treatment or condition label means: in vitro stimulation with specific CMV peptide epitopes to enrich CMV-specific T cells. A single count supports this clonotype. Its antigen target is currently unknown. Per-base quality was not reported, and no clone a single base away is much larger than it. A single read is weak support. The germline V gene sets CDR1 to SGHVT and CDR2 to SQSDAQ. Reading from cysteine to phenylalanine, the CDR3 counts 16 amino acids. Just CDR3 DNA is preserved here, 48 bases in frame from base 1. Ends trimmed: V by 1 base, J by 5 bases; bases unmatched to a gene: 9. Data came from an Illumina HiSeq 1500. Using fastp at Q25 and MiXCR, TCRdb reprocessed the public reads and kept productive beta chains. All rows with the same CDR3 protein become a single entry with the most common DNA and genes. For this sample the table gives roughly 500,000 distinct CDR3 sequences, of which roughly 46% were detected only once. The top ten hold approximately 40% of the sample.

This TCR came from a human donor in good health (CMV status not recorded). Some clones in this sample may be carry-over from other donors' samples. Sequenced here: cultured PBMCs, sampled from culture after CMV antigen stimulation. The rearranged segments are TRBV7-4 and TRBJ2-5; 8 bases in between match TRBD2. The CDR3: CASSLGVAGLRETQYF. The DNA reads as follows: TGTGCCAGCAGCTTAGGGGTAGCGGGGCTCCGGGAGACCCAGTACTTC.